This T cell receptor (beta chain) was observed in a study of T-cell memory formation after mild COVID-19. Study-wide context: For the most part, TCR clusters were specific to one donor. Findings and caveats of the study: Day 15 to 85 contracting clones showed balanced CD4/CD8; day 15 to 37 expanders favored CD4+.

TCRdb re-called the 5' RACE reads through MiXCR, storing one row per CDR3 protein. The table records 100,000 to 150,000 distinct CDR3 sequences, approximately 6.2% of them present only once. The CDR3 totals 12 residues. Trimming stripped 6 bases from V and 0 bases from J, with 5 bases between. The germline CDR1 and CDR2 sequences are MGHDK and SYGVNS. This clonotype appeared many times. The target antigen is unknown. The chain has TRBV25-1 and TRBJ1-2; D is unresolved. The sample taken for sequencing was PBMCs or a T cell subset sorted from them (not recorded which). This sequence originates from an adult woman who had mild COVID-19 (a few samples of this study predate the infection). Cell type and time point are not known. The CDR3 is CASSASNYGYTF. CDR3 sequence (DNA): TGTGCCAGCAGCGCCTCTAACTATGGCTACACCTTC.